The sample holds many counts of the clone carrying this T cell receptor (beta chain). The target antigen is unknown. CDR3 size: 14 residues. Per germline, CDR1 LGHDT and CDR2 YNNKEL (reference sequence). Losses at the gene ends were 4 bases for V and 7 bases for J; bases not matched to a gene: 5. Carrying unique molecular identifiers, the cDNA also gained a universal primer site through template switching. TCRdb independently ran MiXCR on the 5' RACE reads; one entry per CDR3 protein. The table includes roughly 470,000 distinct CDR3 sequences, around an eighth detected once. This entry is derived from a study of identical twins. The study, taken as a whole, reports: Some out-of-frame alpha sequences were shared by twins, and these showed excess low generation probability.

These data were also filed under a second study, of yellow fever vaccine responses in identical twins.

This TCR came from a young woman in good health. The sample consisted of CD4+ T cells sorted from blood. The chain combines TRBV3-1 with TRBJ2-2; 8 bases are a match to TRBD2. The CDR3 DNA reads TGTGCCAGCAGCCGGAGCGGGAGCGTCGGGGAGCTGTTTTTT. Translation: CASSRSGSVGELFF.